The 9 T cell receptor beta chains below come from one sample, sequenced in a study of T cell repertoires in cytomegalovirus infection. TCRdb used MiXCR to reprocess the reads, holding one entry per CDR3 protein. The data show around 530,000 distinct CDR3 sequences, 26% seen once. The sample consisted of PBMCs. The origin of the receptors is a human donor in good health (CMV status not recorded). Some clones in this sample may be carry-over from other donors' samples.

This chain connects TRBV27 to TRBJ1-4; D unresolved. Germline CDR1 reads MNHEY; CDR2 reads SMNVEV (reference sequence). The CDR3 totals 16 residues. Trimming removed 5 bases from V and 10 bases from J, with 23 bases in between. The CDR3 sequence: CASSRSATTGVRKLFF. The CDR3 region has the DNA TGTGCCAGCAGTCGGTCGGCTACTACTGGGGTGAGAAAACTGTTTTTT.

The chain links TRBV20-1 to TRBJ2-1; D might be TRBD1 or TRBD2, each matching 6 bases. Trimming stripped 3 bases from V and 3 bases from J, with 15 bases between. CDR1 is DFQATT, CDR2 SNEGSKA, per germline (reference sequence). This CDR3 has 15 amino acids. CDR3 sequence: CSASGGGAHYNEQFF. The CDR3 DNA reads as TGCAGTGCTAGTGGAGGGGGAGCCCACTACAATGAGCAGTTCTTC.

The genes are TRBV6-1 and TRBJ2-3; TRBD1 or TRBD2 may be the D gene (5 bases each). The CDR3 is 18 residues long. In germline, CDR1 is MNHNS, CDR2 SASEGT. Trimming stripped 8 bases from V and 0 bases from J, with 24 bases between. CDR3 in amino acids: CASGRYRGAYTSTDTQYF. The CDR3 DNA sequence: TGTGCCAGCGGTAGATACCGGGGCGCTTATACTAGCACAGATACGCAGTATTTT.

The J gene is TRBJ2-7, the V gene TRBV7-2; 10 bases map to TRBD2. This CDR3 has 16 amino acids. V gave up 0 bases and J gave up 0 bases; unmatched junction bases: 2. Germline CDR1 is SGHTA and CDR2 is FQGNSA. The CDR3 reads CASSLAGTSVSYEQYF. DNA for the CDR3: TGTGCCAGCAGCTTAGCTGGGACTAGCGTCTCCTACGAGCAGTACTTC. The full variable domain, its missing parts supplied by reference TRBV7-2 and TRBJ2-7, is GAGVSQSPSNKVTEKGKDVELRCDPISGHTALYWYRQSLGQGLEFLIYFQGNSAPDKSGLPSDRFSAERTGGSVSTLTIQRTQQEDSAVYLCASSLAGTSVSYEQYFGPGTRLTVT.

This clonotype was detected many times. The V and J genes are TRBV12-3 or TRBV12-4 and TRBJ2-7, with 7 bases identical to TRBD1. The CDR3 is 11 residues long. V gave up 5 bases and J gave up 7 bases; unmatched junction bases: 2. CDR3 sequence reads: CASSRGQEQYF. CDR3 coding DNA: TGTGCCAGCAGTCGGGGACAGGAGCAGTACTTC.

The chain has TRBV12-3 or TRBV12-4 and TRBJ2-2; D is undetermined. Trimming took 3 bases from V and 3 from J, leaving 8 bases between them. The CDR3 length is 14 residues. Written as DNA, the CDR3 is TGTGCCAGCAGTTTGAATTTTGACACCGGGGAGCTGTTTTTT. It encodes CASSLNFDTGELFF.

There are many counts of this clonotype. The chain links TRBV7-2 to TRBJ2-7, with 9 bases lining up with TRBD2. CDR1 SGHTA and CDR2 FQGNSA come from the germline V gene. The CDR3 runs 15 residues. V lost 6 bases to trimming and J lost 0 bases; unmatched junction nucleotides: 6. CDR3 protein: CASSSQAGGSYEQYV. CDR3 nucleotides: TGTGCCAGCAGTAGTCAAGCGGGAGGCTCCTACGAGCAGTACGTC.

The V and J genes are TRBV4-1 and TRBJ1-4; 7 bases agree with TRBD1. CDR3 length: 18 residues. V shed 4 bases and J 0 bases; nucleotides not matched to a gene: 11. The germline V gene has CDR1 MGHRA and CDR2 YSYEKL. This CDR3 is CASSLHTPGTATNEKLFF. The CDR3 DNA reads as TGCGCCAGCAGCCTGCATACCCCCGGGACAGCAACTAATGAAAAACTGTTTTTT.

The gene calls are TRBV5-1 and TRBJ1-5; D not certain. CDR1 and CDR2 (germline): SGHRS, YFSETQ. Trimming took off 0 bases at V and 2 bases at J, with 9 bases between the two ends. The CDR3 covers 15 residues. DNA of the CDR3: TGCGCCAGCAGCTTGGACCCATGGGGCAATCAGCCCCAGCATTTT. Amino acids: CASSLDPWGNQPQHF. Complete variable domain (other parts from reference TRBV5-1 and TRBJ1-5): KAGVTQTPRYLIKTRGQQVTLSCSPISGHRSVSWYQQTPGQGLQFLFEYFSETQRNKGNFPGRFSGRQFSNSRSEMNVSTLELGDSALYLCASSLDPWGNQPQHFGDGTRLSIL.